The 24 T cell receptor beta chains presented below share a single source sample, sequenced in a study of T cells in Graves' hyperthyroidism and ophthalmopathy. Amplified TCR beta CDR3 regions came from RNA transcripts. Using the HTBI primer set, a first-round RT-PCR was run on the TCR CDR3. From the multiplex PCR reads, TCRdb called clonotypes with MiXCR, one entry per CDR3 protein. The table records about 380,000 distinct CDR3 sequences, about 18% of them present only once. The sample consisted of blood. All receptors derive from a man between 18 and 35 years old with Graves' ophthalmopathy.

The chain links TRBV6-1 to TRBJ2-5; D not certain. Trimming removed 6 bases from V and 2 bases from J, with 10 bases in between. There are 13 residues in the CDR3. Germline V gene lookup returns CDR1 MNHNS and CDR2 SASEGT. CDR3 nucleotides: TGTGCCAGCAGACCCCCACAGCAAGAGACCCAGTACTTC. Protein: CASRPPQQETQYF.

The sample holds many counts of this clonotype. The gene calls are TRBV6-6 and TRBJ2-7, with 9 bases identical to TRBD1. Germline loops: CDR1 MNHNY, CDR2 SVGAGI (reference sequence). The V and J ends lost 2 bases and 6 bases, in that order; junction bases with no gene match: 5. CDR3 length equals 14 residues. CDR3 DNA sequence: TGTGCCAGCAGTTACCCCGGACAGGGGAGCGAGCAGTACTTC. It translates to CASSYPGQGSEQYF.

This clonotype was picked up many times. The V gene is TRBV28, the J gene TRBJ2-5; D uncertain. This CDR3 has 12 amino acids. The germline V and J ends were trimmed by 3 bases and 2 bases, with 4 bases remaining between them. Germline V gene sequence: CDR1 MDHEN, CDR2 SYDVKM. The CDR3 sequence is CASSFYQETQYF. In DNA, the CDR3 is TGTGCCAGCAGTTTTTATCAAGAGACCCAGTACTTC.

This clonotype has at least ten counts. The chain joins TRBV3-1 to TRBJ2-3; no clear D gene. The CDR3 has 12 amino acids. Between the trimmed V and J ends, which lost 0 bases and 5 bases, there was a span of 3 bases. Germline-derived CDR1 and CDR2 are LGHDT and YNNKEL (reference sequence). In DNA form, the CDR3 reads TGTGCCAGCAGCCAAGAAATAGATACGCAGTATTTT. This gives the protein CASSQEIDTQYF.

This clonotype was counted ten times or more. CDR3 sequence: CASSLFVSGGDNQPQHF. The CDR3, as DNA: TGTGCCAGCAGCTTATTCGTCTCAGGGGGCGACAATCAGCCCCAGCATTTT. The V call is TRBV7-9, the J call TRBJ1-5, with TRBD1 identical over 8 bases. Trimming removed 2 bases from V and 3 bases from J; junction bases left unmatched: 9. This CDR3 has 17 residues. Per the germline V gene, CDR1 is SEHNR and CDR2 is FQNEAQ (reference sequence).

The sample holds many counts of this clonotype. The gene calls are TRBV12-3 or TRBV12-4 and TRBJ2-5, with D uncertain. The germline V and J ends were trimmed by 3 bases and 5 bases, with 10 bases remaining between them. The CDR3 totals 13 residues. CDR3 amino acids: CASSFYLRETQYF. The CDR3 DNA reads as TGTGCCAGCAGTTTCTACCTCCGGGAGACCCAGTACTTC.

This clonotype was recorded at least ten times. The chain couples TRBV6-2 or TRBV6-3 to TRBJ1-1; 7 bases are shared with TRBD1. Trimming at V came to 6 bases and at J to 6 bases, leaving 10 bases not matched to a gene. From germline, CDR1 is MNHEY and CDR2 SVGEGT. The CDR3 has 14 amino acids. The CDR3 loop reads CASRRPTGAPEAFF. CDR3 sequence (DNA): TGTGCCAGCAGACGACCTACAGGGGCCCCTGAAGCTTTCTTT.

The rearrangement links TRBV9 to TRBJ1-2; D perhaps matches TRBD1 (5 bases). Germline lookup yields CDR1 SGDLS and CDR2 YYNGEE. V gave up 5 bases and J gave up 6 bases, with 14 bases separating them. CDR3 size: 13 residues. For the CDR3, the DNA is TGTGCCAGCAGTGACTCCGCGGGGGATGGCTACACCTTC. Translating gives CASSDSAGDGYTF.

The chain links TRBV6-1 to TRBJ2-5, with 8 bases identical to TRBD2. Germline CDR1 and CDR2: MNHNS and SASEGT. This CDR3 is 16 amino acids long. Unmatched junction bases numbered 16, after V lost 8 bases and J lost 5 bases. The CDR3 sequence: CASQSEQRGLGETQYF. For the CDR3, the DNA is TGTGCCAGCCAGAGTGAACAGCGGGGGCTTGGGGAGACCCAGTACTTC.

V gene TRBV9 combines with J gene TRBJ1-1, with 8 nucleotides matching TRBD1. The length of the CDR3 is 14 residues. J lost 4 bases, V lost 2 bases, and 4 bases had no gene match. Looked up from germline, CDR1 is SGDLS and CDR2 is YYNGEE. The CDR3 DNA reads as TGTGCCAGCAGCGTCAGGGGGCTAGGCACTGAAGCTTTCTTT. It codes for CASSVRGLGTEAFF.

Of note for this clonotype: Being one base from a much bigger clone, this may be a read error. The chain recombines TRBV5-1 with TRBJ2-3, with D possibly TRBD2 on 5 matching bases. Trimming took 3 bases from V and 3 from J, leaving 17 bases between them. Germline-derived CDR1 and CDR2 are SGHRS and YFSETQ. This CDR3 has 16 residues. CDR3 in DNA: TGCGCCAGCAGCTGGGCACTAGGTATGACAACAGATACGCAGTATTTT. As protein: CASSWALGMTTDTQYF.

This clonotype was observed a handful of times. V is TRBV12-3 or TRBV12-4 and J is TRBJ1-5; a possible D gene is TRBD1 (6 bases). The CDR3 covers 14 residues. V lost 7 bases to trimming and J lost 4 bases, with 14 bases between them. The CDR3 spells CASTPTGRNQPQHF. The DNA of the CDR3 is TGTGCCAGCACCCCCACAGGGAGAAATCAGCCCCAGCATTTT.

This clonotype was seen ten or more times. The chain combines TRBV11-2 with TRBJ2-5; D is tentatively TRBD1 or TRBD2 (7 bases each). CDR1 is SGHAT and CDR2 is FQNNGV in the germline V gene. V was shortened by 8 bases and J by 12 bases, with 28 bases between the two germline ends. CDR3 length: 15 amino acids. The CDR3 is CASEYTTGGPGTEYF. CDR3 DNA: TGTGCCAGCGAATACACAACGGGAGGACCCGGGACAGAGTACTTC.

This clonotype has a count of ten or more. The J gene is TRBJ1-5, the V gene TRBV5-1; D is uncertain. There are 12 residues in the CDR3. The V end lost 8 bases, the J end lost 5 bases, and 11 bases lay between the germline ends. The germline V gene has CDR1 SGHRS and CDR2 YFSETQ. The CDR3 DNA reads TGCGCCAGACCGGGAAGCTATCAGCCCCAGCATTTT. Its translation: CARPGSYQPQHF.

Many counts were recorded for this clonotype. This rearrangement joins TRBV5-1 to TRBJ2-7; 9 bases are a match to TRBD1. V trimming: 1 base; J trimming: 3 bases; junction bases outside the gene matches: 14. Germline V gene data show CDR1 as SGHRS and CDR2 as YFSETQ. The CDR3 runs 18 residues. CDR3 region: CASSLTRPRTGVSYEQYF. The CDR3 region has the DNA TGCGCCAGCAGCTTGACTCGCCCCCGGACAGGGGTTAGCTACGAGCAGTACTTC.

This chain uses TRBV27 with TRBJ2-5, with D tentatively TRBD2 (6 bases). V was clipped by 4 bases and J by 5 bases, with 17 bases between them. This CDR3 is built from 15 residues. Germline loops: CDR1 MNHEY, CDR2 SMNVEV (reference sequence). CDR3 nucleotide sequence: TGTGCCAGCAGTTCCCGACTAGGCTACACCGAGACCCAGTACTTC. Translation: CASSSRLGYTETQYF.

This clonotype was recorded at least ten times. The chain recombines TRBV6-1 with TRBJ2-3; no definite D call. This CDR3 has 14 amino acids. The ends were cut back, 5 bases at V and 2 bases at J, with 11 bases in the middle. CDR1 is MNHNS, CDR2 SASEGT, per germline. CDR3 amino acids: CASSISMATDTQYF. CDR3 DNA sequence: TGTGCCAGCAGTATTTCGATGGCCACAGATACGCAGTATTTT.

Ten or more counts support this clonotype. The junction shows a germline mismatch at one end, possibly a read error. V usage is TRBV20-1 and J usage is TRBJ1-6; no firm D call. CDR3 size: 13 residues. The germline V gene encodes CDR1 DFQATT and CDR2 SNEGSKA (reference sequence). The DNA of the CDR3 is TGTGCAGCCCCTAGCTCCTATAATTCACCCCTCCACTTT. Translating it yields CAAPSSYNSPLHF.

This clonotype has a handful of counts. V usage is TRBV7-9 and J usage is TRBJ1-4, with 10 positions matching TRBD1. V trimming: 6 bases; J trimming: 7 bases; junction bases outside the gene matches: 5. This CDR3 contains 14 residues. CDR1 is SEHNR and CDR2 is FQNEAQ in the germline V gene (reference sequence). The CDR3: CASSRQGASEKLFF. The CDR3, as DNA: TGTGCCAGCAGTCGACAGGGGGCAAGTGAAAAACTGTTTTTT.

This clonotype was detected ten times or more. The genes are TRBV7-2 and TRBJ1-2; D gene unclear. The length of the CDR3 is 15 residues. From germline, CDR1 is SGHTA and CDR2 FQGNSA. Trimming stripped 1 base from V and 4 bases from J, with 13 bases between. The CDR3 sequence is CASSLDAPGVYGYTF. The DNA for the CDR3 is TGTGCCAGCAGCTTAGATGCGCCAGGCGTCTATGGCTACACCTTC. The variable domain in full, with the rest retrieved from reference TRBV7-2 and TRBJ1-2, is GAGVSQSPSNKVTEKGKDVELRCDPISGHTALYWYRQSLGQGLEFLIYFQGNSAPDKSGLPSDRFSAERTGGSVSTLTIQRTQQEDSAVYLCASSLDAPGVYGYTFGSGTRLTVV.

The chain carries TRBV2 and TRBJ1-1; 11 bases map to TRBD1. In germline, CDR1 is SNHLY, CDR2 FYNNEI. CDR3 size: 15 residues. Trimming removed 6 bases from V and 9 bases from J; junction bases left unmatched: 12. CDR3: CASSAHRDRGSKAFF. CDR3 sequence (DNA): TGTGCCAGCAGCGCCCACCGGGACAGGGGGTCAAAAGCTTTCTTT. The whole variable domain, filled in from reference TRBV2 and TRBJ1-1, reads EPEVTQTPSHQVTQMGQEVILRCVPISNHLYFYWYRQILGQKVEFLVSFYNNEISEKSEIFDDQFSVERPDGSNFTLKIRSTKLEDSAMYFCASSAHRDRGSKAFFGQGTRLTVV.

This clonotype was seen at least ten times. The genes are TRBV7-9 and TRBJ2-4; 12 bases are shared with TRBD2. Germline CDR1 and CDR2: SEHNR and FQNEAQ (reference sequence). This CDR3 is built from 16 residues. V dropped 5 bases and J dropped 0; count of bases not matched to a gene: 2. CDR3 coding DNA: TGTGCCAGCAGCCCTAGCGGGGGGGCAGCCAAAAACATTCAGTACTTC. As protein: CASSPSGGAAKNIQYF. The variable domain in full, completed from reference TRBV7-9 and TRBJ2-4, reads DTGVSQNPRHKITKRGQNVTFRCDPISEHNRLYWYRQTLGQGPEFLTYFQNEAQLEKSRLLSDRFSAERPKGSFSTLEIQRTEQGDSAMYLCASSPSGGAAKNIQYFGAGTRLSVL.

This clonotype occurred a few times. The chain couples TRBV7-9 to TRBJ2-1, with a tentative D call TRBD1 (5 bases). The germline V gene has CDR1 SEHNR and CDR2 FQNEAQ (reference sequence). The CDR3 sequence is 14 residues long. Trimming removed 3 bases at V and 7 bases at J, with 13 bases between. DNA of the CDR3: TGTGCCAGCAGCTTCCTGATGCACAGGAATGAGCAGTTCTTC. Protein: CASSFLMHRNEQFF. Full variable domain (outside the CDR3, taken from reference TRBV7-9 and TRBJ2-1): DTGVSQNPRHKITKRGQNVTFRCDPISEHNRLYWYRQTLGQGPEFLTYFQNEAQLEKSRLLSDRFSAERPKGSFSTLEIQRTEQGDSAMYLCASSFLMHRNEQFFGPGTRLTVL.

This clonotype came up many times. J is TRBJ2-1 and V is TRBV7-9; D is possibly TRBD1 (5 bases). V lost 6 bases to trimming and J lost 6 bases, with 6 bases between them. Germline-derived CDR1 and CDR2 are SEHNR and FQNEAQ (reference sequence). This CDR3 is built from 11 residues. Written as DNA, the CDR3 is TGTGCCAGCAGTGACAGCAATGAGCAGTTCTTC. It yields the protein CASSDSNEQFF.